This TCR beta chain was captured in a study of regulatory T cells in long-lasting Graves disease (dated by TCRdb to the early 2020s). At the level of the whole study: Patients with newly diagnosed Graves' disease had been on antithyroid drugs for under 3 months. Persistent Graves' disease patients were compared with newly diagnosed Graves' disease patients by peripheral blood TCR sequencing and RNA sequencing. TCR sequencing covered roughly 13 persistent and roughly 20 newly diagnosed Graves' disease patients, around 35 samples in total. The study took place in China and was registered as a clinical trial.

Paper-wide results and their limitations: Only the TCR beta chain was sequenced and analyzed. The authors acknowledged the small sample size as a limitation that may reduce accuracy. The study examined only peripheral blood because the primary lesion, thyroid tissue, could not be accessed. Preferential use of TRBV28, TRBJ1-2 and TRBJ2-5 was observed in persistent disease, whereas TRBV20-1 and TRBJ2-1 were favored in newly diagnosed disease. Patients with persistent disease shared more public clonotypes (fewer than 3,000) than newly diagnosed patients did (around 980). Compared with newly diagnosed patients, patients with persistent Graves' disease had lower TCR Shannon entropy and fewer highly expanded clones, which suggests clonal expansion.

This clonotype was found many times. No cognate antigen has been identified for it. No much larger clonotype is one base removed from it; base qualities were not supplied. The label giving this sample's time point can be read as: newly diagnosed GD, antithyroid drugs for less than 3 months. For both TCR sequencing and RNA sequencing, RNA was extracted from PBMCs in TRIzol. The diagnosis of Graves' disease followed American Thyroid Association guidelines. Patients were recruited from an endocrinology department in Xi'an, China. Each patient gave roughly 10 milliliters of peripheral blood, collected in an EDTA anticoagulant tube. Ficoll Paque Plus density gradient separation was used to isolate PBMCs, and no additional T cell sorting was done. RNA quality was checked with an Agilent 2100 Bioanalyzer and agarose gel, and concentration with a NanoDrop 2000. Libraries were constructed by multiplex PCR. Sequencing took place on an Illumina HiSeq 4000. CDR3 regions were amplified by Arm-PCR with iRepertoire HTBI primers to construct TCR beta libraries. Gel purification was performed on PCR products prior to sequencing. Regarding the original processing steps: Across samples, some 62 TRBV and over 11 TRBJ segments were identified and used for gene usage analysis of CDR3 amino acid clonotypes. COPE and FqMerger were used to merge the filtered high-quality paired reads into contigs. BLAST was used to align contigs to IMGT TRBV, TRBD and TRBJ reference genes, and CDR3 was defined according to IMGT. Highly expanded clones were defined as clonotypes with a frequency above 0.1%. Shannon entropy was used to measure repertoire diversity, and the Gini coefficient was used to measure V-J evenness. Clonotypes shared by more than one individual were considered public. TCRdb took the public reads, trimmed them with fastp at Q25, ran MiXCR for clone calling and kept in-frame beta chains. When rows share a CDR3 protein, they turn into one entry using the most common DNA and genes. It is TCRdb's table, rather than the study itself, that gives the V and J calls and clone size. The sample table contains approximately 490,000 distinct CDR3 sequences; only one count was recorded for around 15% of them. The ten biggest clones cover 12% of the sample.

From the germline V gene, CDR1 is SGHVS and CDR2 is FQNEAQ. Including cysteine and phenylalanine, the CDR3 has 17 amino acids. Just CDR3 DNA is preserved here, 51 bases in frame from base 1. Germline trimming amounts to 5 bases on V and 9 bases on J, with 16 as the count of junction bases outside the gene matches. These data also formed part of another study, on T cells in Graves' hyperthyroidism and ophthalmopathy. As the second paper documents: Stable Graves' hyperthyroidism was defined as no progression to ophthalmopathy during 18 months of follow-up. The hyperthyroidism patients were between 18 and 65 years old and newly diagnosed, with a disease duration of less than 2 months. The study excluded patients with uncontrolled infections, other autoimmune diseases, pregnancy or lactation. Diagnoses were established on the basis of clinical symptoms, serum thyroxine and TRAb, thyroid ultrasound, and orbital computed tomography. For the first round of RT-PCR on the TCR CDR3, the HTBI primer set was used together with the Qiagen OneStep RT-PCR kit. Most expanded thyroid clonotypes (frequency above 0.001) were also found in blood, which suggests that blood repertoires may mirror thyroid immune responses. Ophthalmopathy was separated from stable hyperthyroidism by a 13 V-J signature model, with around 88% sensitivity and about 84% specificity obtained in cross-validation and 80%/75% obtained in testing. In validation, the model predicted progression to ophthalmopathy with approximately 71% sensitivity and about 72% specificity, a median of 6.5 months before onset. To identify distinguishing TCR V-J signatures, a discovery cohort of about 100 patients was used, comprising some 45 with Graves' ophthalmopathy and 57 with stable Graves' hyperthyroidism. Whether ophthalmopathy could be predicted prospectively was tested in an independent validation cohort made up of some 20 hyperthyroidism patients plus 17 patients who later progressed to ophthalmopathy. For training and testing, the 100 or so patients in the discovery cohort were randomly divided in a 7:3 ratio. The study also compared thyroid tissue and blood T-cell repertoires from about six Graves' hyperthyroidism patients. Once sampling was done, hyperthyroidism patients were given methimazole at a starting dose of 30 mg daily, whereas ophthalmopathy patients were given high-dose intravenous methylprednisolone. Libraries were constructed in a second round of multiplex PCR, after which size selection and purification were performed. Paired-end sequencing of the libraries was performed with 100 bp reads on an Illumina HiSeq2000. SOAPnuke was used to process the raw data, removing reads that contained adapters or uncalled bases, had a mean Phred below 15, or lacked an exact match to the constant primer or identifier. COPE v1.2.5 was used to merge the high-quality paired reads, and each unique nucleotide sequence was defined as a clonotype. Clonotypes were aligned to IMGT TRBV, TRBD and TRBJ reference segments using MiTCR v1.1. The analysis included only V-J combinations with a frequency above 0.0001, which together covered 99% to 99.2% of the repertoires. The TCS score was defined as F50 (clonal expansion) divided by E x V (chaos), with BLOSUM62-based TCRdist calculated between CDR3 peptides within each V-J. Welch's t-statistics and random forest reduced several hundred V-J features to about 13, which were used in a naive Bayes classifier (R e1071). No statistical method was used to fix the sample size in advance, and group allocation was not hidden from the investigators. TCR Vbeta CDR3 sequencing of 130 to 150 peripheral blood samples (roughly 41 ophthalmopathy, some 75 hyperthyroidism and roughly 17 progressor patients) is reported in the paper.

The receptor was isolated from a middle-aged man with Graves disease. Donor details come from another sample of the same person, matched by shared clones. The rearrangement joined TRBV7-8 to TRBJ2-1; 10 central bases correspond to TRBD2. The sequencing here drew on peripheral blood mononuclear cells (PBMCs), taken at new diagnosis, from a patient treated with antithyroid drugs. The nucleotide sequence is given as TGTGCCAGCAGCACCCGACCCCCGGCTAGCGGGAGAGGTGAGCAGTTCTTC. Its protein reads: CASSTRPPASGRGEQFF.